In its sample, the clone carrying this TCR beta chain was seen once. Its antigen is unknown. With the Oncomine TCR Beta short-read assay, DNA from cultured CD4+ T cells was sequenced. One entry per CDR3 protein results from TCRdb running MiXCR on the PCR reads. The sample includes about 15,000 distinct CDR3 sequences, about 77% of them seen just once. This entry is derived from a study of vaccination and CD4 T cells after COVID-19. This CDR3 is 17 amino acids long. Germline assignment: CDR1 SGHTA and CDR2 FQGNSA. Trimming took 2 bases from V and 3 from J; bases not matched to a gene: 7. Treatment reported: roughly ten-day PBMC culture with coronavirus spike peptide pools or control peptides (ViraFEST assay).

V usage is TRBV7-2 and J usage is TRBJ2-2; TRBD2 agrees at 9 bases. This receptor was obtained from a human donor who received a COVID-19 vaccine. Sequences were derived from CD4+ T cells from blood, cultured in vitro, sampled after SARS-CoV-2 vaccination. CDR3 protein: CASSLLAGGPDTGELFF. CDR3 DNA: TGTGCCAGCAGCTTACTCGCGGGGGGGCCGGACACCGGGGAGCTGTTTTTT.